This T cell receptor (beta chain) was captured by sequencing in a study of T cell repertoires in cytomegalovirus infection (dated by TCRdb to between 2018 and 2021). General notes on the study: Donor HLA type was relevant to the analysis, because carriage of CMV infection together with the matching HLA type was indicated by public TCR beta signatures.

From the cysteine up to the phenylalanine, the CDR3 has a length of 15 residues. Just the 45-base CDR3 DNA is kept, in frame starting at base 1. CDR1 and CDR2, per the germline V gene, are MNHEY and SVGAGI. V ends up 0 bases short and J 8 bases short, with an unmatched junction base count of 4. The sequencing machine was an Illumina HiSeq 1500. TCRdb reprocessed the public reads (quality trimming at Q25 with fastp, clone calling with MiXCR) and kept in-frame beta chains. CDR3 protein sequences are deduplicated, and each keeps its most common genes and DNA. This sample holds over 250,000 distinct CDR3 sequences; roughly 23% were observed only once. Over 11% of the sample is taken by the ten largest. This clonotype has more than one count but fewer than ten. Its antigen is unknown. One base away there is no much larger clone; base qualities are not given. Study-wide conclusions, independent of this receptor: In both this cohort and an independent roughly 400-donor cohort, the cumulative frequency of public TCR beta family members distinguished carriers of CMV infection plus the relevant HLA type. The ex vivo response was dominated by HLA-C-restricted CMV-specific TCR beta clonotypes, which also provided the single most frequent clonotype in two of eight donors.

The rearranged chain carries TRBV6-5 and TRBJ1-2, with 12 bases matching TRBD1. This clonotype originated in a human donor in good health (CMV status not recorded). Some clones in this sample may be carry-over from other donors' samples. Sequenced sample: PBMCs. CDR3 protein: CASSYSGQGAFGYTF. The DNA sequence follows: TGTGCCAGCAGTTACTCGGGACAGGGGGCGTTCGGCTACACCTTC.